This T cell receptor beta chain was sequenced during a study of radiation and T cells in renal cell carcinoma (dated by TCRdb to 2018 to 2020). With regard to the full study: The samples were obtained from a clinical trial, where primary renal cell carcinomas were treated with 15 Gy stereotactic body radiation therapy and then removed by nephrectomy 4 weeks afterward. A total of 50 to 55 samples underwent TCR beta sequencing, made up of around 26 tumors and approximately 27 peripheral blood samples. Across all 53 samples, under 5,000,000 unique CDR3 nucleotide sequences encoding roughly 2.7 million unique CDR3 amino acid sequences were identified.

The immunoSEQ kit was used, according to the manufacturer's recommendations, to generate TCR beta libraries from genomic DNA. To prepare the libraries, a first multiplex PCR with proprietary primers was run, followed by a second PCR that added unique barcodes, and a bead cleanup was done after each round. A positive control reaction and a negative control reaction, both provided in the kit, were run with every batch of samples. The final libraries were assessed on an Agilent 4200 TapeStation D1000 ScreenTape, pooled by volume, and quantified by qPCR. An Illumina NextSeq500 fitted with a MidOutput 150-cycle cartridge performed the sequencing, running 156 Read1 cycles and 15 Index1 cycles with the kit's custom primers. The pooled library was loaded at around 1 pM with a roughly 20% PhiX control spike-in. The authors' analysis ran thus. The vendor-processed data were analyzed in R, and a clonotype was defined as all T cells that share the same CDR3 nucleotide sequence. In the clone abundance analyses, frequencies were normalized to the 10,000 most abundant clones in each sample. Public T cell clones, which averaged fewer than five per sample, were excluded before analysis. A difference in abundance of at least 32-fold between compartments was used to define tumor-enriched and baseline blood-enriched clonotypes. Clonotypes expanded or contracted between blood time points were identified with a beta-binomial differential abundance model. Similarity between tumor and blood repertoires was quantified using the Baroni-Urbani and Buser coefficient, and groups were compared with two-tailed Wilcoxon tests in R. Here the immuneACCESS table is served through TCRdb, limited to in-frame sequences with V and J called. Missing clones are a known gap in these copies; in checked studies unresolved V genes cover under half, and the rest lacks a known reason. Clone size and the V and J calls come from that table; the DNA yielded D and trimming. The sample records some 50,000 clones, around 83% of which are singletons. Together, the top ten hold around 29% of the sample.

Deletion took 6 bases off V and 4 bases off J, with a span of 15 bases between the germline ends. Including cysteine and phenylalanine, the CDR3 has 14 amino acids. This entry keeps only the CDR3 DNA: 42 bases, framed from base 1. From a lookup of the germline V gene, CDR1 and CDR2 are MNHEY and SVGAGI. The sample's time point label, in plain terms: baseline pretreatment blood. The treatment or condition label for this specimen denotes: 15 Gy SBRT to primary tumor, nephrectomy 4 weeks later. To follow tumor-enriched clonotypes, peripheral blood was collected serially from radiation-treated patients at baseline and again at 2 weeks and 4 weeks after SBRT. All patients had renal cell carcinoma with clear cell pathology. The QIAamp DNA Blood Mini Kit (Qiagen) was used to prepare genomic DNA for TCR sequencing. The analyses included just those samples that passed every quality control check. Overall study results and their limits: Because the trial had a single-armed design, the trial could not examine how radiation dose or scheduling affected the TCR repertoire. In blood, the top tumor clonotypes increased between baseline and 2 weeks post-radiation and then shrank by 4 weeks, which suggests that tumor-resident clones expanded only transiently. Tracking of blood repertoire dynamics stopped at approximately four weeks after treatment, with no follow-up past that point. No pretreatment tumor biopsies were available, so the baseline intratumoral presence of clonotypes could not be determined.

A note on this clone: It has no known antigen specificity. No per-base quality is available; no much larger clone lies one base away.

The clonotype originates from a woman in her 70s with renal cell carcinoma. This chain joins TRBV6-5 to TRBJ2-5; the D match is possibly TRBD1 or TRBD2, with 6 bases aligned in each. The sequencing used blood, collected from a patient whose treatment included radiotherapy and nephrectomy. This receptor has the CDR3 CASRNPGAPETQYF. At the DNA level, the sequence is TGTGCCAGCAGAAACCCGGGGGCACCAGAGACCCAGTACTTC.